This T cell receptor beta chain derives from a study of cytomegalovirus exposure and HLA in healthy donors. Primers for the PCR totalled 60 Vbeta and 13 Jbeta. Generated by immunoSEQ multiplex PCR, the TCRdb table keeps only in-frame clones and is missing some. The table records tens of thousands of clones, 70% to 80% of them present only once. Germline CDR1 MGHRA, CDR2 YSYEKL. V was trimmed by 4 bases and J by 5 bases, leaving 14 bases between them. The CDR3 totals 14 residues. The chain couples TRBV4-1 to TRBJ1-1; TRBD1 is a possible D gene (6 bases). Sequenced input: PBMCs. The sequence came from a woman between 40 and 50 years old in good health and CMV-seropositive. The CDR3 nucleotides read TGCGCCAGCAGCCTTAAGGGGGTGGGGACTGAAGCTTTCTTT. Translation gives CASSLKGVGTEAFF.